This TCR beta chain was captured in a study of shared clonotypes between healthy human individuals. Overall study: Per donor, three plates held CD4 naive cells, three held CD4 memory, two held CD8 naive and one held CD8 memory.

All of the donors resided in Nashville, Tennessee, and each was a Caucasian adult. With CCR7-negative CD45RA+ TemRA cells, CD45RO+ cells were combined in CD8 memory. Genomic DNA of each subset was evenly split across several immunoSEQ plates. Generated by immunoSEQ multiplex PCR, the TCRdb table keeps only in-frame clones and is missing some. Seen here are around 100,000 clones, less than 80% observed once, and the top ten hold around 25%. V shed 2 bases and J 4 bases; nucleotides not matched to a gene: 1. CDR3 length: 14 amino acids. The germline CDR1 and CDR2 sequences are SGHDT and YYEEEE. Input material: memory CD8+ T cells sorted from blood. The sample's subset: CD45RO+ cells pooled with CCR7-negative TemRA cells. This receptor was taken from a woman aged 25-40 years in good health. The V call is TRBV5-6, the J call TRBJ2-3; 10 bases line up with TRBD2. The CDR3 DNA follows: TGTGCCAGCAGCTTAGCGGGAGGGCCAGATACGCAGTATTTT. This translates into CASSLAGGPDTQYF.